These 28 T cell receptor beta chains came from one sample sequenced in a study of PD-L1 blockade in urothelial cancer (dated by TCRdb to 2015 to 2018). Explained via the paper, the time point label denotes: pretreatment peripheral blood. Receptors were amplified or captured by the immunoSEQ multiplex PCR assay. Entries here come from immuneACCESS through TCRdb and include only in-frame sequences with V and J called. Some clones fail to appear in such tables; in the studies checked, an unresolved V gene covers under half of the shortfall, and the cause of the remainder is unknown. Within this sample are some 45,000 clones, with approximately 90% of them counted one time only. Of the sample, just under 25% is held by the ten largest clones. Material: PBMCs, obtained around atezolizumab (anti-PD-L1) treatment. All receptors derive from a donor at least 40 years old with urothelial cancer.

The CDR3 is CAHGVYAVSNYGYTF. The CDR3 DNA reads TGTGCCCATGGAGTGTACGCGGTGTCTAACTATGGCTACACCTTC. V is TRBV30 and J is TRBJ1-2; D remains ambiguous. V dropped 8 bases and J dropped 0 bases, with 19 bases sitting between them. The CDR3 extends over 15 amino acids. From germline, CDR1 is GTSNPN and CDR2 SVGIG (reference sequence).

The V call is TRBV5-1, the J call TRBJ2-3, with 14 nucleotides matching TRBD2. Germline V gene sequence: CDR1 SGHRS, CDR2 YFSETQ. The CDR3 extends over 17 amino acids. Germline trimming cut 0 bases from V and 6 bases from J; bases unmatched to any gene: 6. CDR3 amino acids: CASSLVGTSGSGDTQYF. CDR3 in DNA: TGCGCCAGCAGCTTGGTGGGGACTAGCGGGAGTGGGGATACGCAGTATTTT.

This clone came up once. CDR3 residues: CAIGTGGAVGYTF. The CDR3 coding sequence is TGTGCCATCGGGACAGGGGGCGCGGTTGGCTACACCTTC. V is TRBV10-3 and J is TRBJ1-2; TRBD1 matches at 12 bases. CDR3 length: 13 amino acids. Germline CDR1 reads ENHRY; CDR2 reads SYGVKD. V dropped 8 bases and J dropped 7; count of bases not matched to a gene: 5.

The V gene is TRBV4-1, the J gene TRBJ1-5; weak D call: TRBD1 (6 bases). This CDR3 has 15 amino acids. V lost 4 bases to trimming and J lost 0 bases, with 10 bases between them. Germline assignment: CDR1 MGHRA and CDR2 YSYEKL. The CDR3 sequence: CASSPGTFSNQPQHF. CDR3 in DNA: TGCGCCAGCAGCCCTGGGACATTTAGCAATCAGCCCCAGCATTTT.

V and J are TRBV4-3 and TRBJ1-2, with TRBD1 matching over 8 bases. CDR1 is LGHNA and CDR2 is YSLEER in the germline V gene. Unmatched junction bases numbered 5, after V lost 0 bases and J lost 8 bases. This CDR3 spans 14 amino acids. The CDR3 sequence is CASSQEAGGFGYTF. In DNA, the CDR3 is TGCGCCAGCAGCCAAGAGGCAGGGGGCTTCGGCTACACCTTC.

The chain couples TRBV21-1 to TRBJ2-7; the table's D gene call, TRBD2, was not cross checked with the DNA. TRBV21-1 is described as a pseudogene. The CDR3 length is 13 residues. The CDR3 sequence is CASILGRRNRGYF. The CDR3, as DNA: TGTGCCAGCATCCTAGGACGGAGGAACCGCGGGTACTTC.

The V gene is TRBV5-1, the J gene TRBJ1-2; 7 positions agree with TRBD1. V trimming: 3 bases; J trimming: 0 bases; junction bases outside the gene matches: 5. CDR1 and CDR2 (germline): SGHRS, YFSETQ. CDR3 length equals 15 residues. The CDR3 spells CASSWGTDTNYGYTF. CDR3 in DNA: TGCGCCAGCAGCTGGGGGACAGACACTAACTATGGCTACACCTTC.

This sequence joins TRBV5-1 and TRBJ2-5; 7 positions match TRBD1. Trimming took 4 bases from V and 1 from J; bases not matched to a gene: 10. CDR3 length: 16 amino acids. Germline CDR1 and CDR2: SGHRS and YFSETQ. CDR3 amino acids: CASSAWGTVIQETQYF. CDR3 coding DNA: TGCGCCAGCAGCGCCTGGGGGACAGTGATCCAAGAGACCCAGTACTTC.

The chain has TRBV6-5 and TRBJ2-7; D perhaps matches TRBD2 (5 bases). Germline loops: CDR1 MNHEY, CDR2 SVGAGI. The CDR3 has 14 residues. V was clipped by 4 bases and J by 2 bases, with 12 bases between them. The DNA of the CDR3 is TGTGCCAGCAGTTGGAGCGGTAGAACCTACGAGCAGTACTTC. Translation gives CASSWSGRTYEQYF.

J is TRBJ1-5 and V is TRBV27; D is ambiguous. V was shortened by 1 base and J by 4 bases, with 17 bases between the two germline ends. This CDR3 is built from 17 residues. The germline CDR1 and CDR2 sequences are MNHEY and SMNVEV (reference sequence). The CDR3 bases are TGTGCCAGCAGTTTATTTGGTCAGGCCGCTGGGAATCAGCCCCAGCATTTT. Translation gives CASSLFGQAAGNQPQHF.

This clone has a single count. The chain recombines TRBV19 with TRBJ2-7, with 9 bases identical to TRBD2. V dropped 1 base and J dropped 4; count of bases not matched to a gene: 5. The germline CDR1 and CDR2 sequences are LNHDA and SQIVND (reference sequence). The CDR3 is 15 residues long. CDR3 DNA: TGTGCCAGTAGTATAGGTCGGGCGGGAGGGTACGAGCAGTACTTC. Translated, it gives CASSIGRAGGYEQYF.

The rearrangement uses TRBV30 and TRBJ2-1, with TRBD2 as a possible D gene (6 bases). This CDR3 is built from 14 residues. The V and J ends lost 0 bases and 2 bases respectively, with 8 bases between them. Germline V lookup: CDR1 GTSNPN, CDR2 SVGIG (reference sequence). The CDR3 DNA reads TGTGCCTGGAGTGTCGGGAGCGCCTACAATGAGCAGTTCTTC. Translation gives CAWSVGSAYNEQFF.

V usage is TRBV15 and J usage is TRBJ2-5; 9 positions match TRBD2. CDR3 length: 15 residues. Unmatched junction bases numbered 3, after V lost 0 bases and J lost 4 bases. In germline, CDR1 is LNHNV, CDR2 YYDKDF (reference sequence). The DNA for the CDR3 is TGTGCCACCAGCAGAGAGGCGGGAGGGGGAGAGACCCAGTACTTC. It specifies CATSREAGGGETQYF.

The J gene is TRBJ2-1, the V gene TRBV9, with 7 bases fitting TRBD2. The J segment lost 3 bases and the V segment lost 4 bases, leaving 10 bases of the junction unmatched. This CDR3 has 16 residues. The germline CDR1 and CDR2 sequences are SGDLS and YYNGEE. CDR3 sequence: CASSPRAAGDYNEQFF. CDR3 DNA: TGTGCCAGCAGCCCTAGGGCGGCGGGGGACTACAATGAGCAGTTCTTC.

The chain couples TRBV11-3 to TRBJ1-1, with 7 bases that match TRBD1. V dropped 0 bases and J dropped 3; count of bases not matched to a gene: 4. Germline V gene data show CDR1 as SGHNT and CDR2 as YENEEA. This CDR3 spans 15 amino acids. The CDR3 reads CASSLEQGGDTEAFF. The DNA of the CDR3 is TGTGCCAGCAGCTTAGAGCAGGGGGGCGACACTGAAGCTTTCTTT.

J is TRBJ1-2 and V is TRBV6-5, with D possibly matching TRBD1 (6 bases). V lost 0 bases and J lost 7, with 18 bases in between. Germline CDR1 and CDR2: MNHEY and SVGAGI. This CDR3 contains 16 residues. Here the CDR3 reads CASSYSMGGQRAGYTF. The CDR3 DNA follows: TGTGCCAGCAGTTACTCGATGGGGGGGCAGAGGGCTGGCTACACCTTC.

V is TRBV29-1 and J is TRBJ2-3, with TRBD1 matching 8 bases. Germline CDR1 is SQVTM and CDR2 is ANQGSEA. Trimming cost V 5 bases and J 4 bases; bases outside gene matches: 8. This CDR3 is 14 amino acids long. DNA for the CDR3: TGCAGCGTTCTTGGGGCAGGGGGCGCAGATACGCAGTATTTT. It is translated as CSVLGAGGADTQYF.

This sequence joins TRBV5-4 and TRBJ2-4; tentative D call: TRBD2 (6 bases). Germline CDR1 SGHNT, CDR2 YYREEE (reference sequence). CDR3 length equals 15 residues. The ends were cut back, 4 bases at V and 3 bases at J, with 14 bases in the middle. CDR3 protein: CASSNGGTGKNIQYF. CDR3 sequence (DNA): TGTGCCAGCAGCAACGGCGGGACGGGCAAAAACATTCAGTACTTC.

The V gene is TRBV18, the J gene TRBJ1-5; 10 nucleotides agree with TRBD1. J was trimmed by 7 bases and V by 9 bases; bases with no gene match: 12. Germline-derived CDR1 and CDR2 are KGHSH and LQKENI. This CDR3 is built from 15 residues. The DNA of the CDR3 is TGTGCCAGTGCCTCGGGACAGGGGCAAGGGCAGCCCCAGCATTTT. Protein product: CASASGQGQGQPQHF.

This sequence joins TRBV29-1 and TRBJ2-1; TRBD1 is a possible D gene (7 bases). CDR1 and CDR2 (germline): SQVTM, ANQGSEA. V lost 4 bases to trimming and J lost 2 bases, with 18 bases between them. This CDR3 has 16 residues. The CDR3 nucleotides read TGCAGCGTTGCCGGCCCGACAGGGAGGCCCTACAATGAGCAGTTCTTC. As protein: CSVAGPTGRPYNEQFF.

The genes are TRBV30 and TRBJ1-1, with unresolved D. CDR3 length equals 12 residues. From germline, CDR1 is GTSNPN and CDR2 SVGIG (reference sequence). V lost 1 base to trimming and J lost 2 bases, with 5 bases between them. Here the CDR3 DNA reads TGTGCCTGGAGTGCCGTTAACACTGAAGCTTTCTTT. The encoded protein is CAWSAVNTEAFF. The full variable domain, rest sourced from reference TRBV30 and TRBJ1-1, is SQTIHQWPATLVQPVGSPLSLECTVEGTSNPNLYWYRQAAGRGLQLLFYSVGIGQISSEVPQNLSASRPQDRQFILSSKKLLLSDSGFYLCAWSAVNTEAFFGQGTRLTVV.

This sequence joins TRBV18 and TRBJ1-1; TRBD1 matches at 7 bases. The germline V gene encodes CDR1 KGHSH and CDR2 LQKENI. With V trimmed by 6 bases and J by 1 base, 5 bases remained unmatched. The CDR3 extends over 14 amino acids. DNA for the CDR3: TGTGCCAGCTCGGAACAGGGGACGAACACTGAAGCTTTCTTT. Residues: CASSEQGTNTEAFF.

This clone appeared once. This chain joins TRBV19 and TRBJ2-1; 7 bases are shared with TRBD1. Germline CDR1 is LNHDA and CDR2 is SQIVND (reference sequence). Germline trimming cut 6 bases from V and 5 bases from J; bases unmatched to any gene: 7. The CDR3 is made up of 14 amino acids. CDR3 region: CASSRQGGNNEQFF. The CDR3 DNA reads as TGTGCCAGTAGCCGACAGGGTGGGAACAATGAGCAGTTCTTC.

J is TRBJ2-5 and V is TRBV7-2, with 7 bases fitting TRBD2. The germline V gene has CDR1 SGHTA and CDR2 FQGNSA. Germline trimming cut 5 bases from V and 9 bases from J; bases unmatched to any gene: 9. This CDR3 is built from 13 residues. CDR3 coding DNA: TGTGCCAGCAGCCTGGGGAGGGGCGCTCCCCAGTACTTC. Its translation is CASSLGRGAPQYF.

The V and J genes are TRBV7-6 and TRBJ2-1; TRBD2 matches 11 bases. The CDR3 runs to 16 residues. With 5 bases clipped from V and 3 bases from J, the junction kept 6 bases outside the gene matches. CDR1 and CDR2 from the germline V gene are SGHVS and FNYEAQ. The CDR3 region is CASSPRTSGFYNEQFF. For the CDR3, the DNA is TGTGCCAGCAGCCCCCGGACTAGCGGGTTCTACAATGAGCAGTTCTTC.

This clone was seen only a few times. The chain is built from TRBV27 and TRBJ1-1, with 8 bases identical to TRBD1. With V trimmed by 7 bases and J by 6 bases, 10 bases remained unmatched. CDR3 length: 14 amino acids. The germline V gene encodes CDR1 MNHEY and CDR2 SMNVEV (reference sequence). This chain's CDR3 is CASTKQGGPAEAFF. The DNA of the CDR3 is TGTGCCAGCACCAAACAGGGGGGCCCTGCTGAAGCTTTCTTT.

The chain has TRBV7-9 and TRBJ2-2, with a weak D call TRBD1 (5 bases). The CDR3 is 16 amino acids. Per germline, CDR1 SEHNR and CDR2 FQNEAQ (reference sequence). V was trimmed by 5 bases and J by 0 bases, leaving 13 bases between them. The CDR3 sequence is CASSRYGAANTGELFF. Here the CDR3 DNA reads TGTGCCAGCAGCCGTTATGGGGCAGCGAACACCGGGGAGCTGTTTTTT. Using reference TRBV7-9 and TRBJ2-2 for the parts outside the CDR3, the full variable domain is DTGVSQNPRHKITKRGQNVTFRCDPISEHNRLYWYRQTLGQGPEFLTYFQNEAQLEKSRLLSDRFSAERPKGSFSTLEIQRTEQGDSAMYLCASSRYGAANTGELFFGEGSRLTVL.

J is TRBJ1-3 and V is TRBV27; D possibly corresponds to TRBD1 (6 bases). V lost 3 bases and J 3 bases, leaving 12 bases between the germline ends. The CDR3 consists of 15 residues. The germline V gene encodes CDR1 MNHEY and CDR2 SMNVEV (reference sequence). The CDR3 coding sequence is TGTGCCAGCAGTTTGGGGGGGGCTGGTGGAAACACCATATATTTT. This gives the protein CASSLGGAGGNTIYF.